These 10 T cell receptor beta chains share one sample of origin, sequenced in a study of T cell responses to AZD1222 COVID-19 vaccine. Assay used: immunoSEQ multiplex PCR; TCRdb lists only in-frame clones, some missing. The data show around 170,000 clones, roughly 90% seen once. Sequencing was performed on peripheral blood, taken on day 0 of AZD1222 vaccination. Receptors were obtained from an adult in good health.

The V gene is TRBV19, the J gene TRBJ2-7; perhaps TRBD2 as D (5 bases). V was shortened by 7 bases and J by 4 bases, with 17 bases between the two germline ends. The CDR3 runs 14 residues. CDR1 is LNHDA, CDR2 SQIVND, per germline (reference sequence). CDR3 in amino acids: CASTTSGGRYEQYF. The CDR3 DNA sequence: TGTGCCAGTACTACCAGCGGCGGCCGGTACGAGCAGTACTTC. Complete variable domain (other parts from reference TRBV19 and TRBJ2-7): DGGITQSPKYLFRKEGQNVTLSCEQNLNHDAMYWYRQDPGQGLRLIYYSQIVNDFQKGDIAEGYSVSREKKESFPLTVTSAQKNPTAFYLCASTTSGGRYEQYFGPGTRLTVT.

The chain combines TRBV12-5 with TRBJ2-1, with TRBD2 identical over 13 bases. Germline values: CDR1 LGHNT, CDR2 FRNRAP. J was trimmed by 9 bases and V by 4 bases; bases with no gene match: 9. This CDR3 comprises 16 residues. The CDR3 loop reads CASGSRTSGRLGEQFF. The DNA for the CDR3 is TGTGCTAGTGGTTCCCGGACTAGCGGGAGATTGGGTGAGCAGTTCTTC.

This sequence joins TRBV18 and TRBJ2-7, with D perhaps matching TRBD1 (5 bases). The germline CDR1 and CDR2 sequences are KGHSH and LQKENI. The CDR3 runs 17 residues. Trimming took off 1 base at V and 7 bases at J, with 23 bases between the two ends. CDR3 residues: CASSPLILTVPSGEQYF. Written as DNA, the CDR3 is TGTGCCAGCTCACCACTGATATTGACAGTACCCTCTGGTGAGCAGTACTTC.

In its sample, this clone was seen a few times. The chain combines TRBV12-3 or TRBV12-4 with TRBJ2-1; D uncertain. Trimming removed 3 bases from V and 10 bases from J, with 10 bases in between. The CDR3 covers 12 residues. CDR3 residues: CASSFGPGEQFF. CDR3 DNA: TGTGCCAGCAGTTTTGGTCCTGGGGAGCAGTTCTTC.

Of note for this clone: A junction end diverges from the germline sequence, so it may reflect a read error. This chain connects TRBV10-2 to TRBJ1-6; TRBD1 is a possible D gene (5 bases). The CDR3 has 16 amino acids. Germline V gene sequence: CDR1 WSHSY, CDR2 SAAADI. The CDR3 DNA sequence: TGCGCCAGCAGGGAGTGGGACGAGTTTTATAATTCACCCCTCCACTTT. This translates into CASREWDEFYNSPLHF.

The chain uses TRBV27 and TRBJ2-6; 10 bases are a match to TRBD1. Germline CDR1 reads MNHEY; CDR2 reads SMNVEV (reference sequence). The J segment lost 2 bases and the V segment lost 6 bases, leaving 10 bases of the junction unmatched. The CDR3 sequence is 18 residues long. The CDR3 sequence: CASRDRGLTWAGANVLTF. The DNA of the CDR3 is TGTGCCAGCAGAGACAGGGGGCTCACCTGGGCTGGGGCCAACGTCCTGACTTTC.

Worth noting for this clone: Other DNA sequences in the same sample also yield this CDR3. J is TRBJ2-6 and V is TRBV5-1, with D unclear. Deletions cut 2 bases from V and 2 bases from J, with 8 bases between. The CDR3 length is 15 residues. The V gene's germline CDR1 is SGHRS and CDR2 YFSETQ. CDR3 in DNA: TGCGCCAGCAGCTTAGCCGGGCCTGGGGCCAACGTCCTGACTTTC. Residues: CASSLAGPGANVLTF.

V and J are TRBV18 and TRBJ2-1; 8 bases agree with TRBD2. The V and J ends lost 3 bases and 0 bases, in that order; junction bases with no gene match: 10. CDR3 length: 18 amino acids. From germline, CDR1 is KGHSH and CDR2 LQKENI. CDR3 in amino acids: CASSPRLLREDSYNEQFF. CDR3 nucleotide sequence: TGTGCCAGCTCACCTCGATTATTGCGGGAGGACTCCTACAATGAGCAGTTCTTC.

This sequence joins TRBV3-1 (or the pseudogene TRBV3-2) and TRBJ2-1, with D maybe TRBD2 (5 bases). The ends were cut back, 4 bases at V and 7 bases at J, with 11 bases in the middle. CDR3 length: 13 residues. Germline V CDR1 and CDR2: LGHDT, YNNKEL (reference sequence). Written as DNA, the CDR3 is TGTGCCAGCAGCCTCCGGGAATTGAATGAGCAGTTCTTC. Amino acids: CASSLRELNEQFF.

The chain uses TRBV6-1 and TRBJ1-2, with D hard to call. The V gene lost 0 bases and the J gene lost 6 bases, with 11 bases spanning the gap. The CDR3 runs to 14 residues. Germline CDR1 MNHNS, CDR2 SASEGT. In DNA form, the CDR3 reads TGTGCCAGCAGTGAAGCGGCGGCAGAGCATGGCTACACCTTC. Translating gives CASSEAAAEHGYTF.